Presented here are 7 T cell receptor beta chains from one specimen sequenced in a study of T cells in Graves' hyperthyroidism and ophthalmopathy. RNA transcripts served as the template for amplifying TCR beta CDR3 regions. HTBI primers drove first-round RT-PCR of the TCR CDR3. TCRdb re-called the multiplex PCR reads with MiXCR, one entry per CDR3 protein. Of around 610,000 distinct CDR3 sequences in the sample, roughly 14% were seen once. Sequenced input: blood. The receptors were gathered from a woman aged 40 to 50 with Graves' ophthalmopathy.

This clonotype occurred many times. This sequence joins TRBV5-1 and TRBJ2-2; tentatively, D is TRBD1 (6 bases). The V and J ends lost 1 base and 5 bases respectively, with 12 bases between them. CDR1 and CDR2 from the germline V gene are SGHRS and YFSETQ. This CDR3 has 15 amino acids. CDR3 nucleotide sequence: TGCGCCAGCAGCTTGAGGGGGATGCAAACCGGGGAGCTGTTTTTT. Protein: CASSLRGMQTGELFF. Drawing the rest from reference TRBV5-1 and TRBJ2-2, the complete variable domain is KAGVTQTPRYLIKTRGQQVTLSCSPISGHRSVSWYQQTPGQGLQFLFEYFSETQRNKGNFPGRFSGRQFSNSRSEMNVSTLELGDSALYLCASSLRGMQTGELFFGEGSRLTVL.

The table lists this clonotype with many counts. The chain links TRBV7-9 to TRBJ1-5; a possible D gene is TRBD1 (5 bases). The CDR3 has 15 residues. Between the trimmed V and J ends, which lost 4 bases and 0 bases, there was a span of 10 bases. Germline CDR1 reads SEHNR; CDR2 reads FQNEAQ (reference sequence). The CDR3 here is CASSSTEYSNQPQHF. CDR3 DNA sequence: TGTGCCAGCAGCTCGACAGAGTATAGCAATCAGCCCCAGCATTTT.

This clonotype was seen repeatedly, ten times or more. V is TRBV7-9 and J is TRBJ1-3; D uncertain. Germline lookup yields CDR1 SEHNR and CDR2 FQNEAQ (reference sequence). The CDR3 is 14 residues long. The V end was cut by 4 bases, the J end by 4 bases, with 11 bases between. The CDR3 loop is CASSSVVGGNTIYF. CDR3 DNA sequence: TGTGCCAGCAGCTCTGTCGTGGGAGGAAACACCATATATTTT. Supplemented by reference TRBV7-9 and TRBJ1-3, the full variable domain reads DTGVSQNPRHKITKRGQNVTFRCDPISEHNRLYWYRQTLGQGPEFLTYFQNEAQLEKSRLLSDRFSAERPKGSFSTLEIQRTEQGDSAMYLCASSSVVGGNTIYFGEGSWLTVV.

This clonotype was observed at least ten times. CDR3 residues: CASTTVMTSGGPEELFF. The CDR3 region has the DNA TGTGCCAGCACTACAGTGATGACGTCGGGGGGGCCAGAGGAGCTGTTTTTT. The V call is TRBV12-3 or TRBV12-4, the J call TRBJ2-2; 8 nucleotides align to TRBD2. The length of the CDR3 is 17 residues. The J segment lost 10 bases and the V segment lost 7 bases, leaving 20 bases of the junction unmatched.

This clonotype was found a few times. This chain connects TRBV27 to TRBJ2-2; TRBD1 or TRBD2 may be the D gene (7 bases each). CDR1 and CDR2 (germline): MNHEY, SMNVEV (reference sequence). V was shortened by 2 bases and J by 4 bases, with 14 bases between the two germline ends. The CDR3 length is 16 residues. CDR3 bases: TGTGCCAGCAGTTTACCCAGGGGGGGCGGCACCGGGGAGCTGTTTTTT. Amino acid sequence: CASSLPRGGGTGELFF.

This chain joins TRBV7-6 and TRBJ2-2, with 8 bases that match TRBD1. The V gene's germline CDR1 is SGHVS and CDR2 FNYEAQ. Trimming took 5 bases from V and 5 from J; bases not matched to a gene: 7. CDR3 length equals 15 residues. CDR3 sequence reads: CASSPRTGLTGELFF. The CDR3, as DNA: TGTGCCAGCAGCCCGCGGACAGGGCTTACCGGGGAGCTGTTTTTT.

This clonotype was recorded many times. This sequence joins TRBV6-2 or TRBV6-3 and TRBJ1-2; 8 bases map to TRBD1. The trim removed 0 bases at V and 4 bases at J, leaving 10 bases unmatched. This CDR3 spans 17 amino acids. Germline assignment: CDR1 MNHEY and CDR2 SVGEGT. CDR3 nucleotide sequence: TGTGCCAGCAGTTACTCAAGCCGGGACAGGCGAACCTATGGCTACACCTTC. Translating gives CASSYSSRDRRTYGYTF.